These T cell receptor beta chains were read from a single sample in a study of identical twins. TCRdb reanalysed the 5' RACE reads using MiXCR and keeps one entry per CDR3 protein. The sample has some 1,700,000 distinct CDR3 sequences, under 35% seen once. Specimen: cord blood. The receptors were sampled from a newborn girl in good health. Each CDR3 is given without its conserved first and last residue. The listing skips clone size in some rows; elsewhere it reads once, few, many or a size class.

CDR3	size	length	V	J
ASSYPPGLGPYNEQF	NA	15	TRBV12-3/TRBV12-4	TRBJ2-1
ASSLAAGGDTQY	NA	12	TRBV5-1	TRBJ2-3
ASSLNLARVDTQY	NA	13	TRBV5-1	TRBJ2-3
ASSLGSGRVTEAF	NA	13	TRBV5-1	TRBJ1-1
ASSSLGQGARGETQY	few	15	TRBV11-2	TRBJ2-5
ASSLGVSAGDEHY	NA	13	TRBV12-3/TRBV12-4	TRBJ2-5
ASSQGSSSAYTQY	NA	13	TRBV3-1	TRBJ2-3
SVEDSVTGTSYEQY	many	14	TRBV29-1	TRBJ2-7
ASSLGRGRNEQF	NA	12	TRBV7-2	TRBJ2-1
ASSVDASGRETQY	few	13	TRBV9	TRBJ2-5
ASSSLQGDIQC	NA	11	TRBV28	TRBJ2-4
ASSQEVGSYEQY	NA	12	TRBV14	TRBJ2-7
SAYRKGTNEKLF	few	12	TRBV20-1	TRBJ1-4
ASSLSTTPNTGELF	NA	14	TRBV7-2	TRBJ2-2
SALFSGYEQY	NA	10	TRBV20-1	TRBJ2-7
AISESWTANTEAF	few	13	TRBV10-3	TRBJ1-1
ASTPTGSYEQY	many	11	TRBV28	TRBJ2-7
ASRSTGTYNEQF	NA	12	TRBV27	TRBJ2-1
SATQGWETQY	NA	10	TRBV20-1	TRBJ2-5
ATSDLPLAGGYNEQF	many	15	TRBV24-1	TRBJ2-1
SARSGGLAKNIQY	few	13	TRBV20-1	TRBJ2-4
GISEAGTGGIWYQETQY	NA	17	TRBV10-3	TRBJ2-5
ASSLWPGRGSSYEQY	NA	15	TRBV28	TRBJ2-7
ASIREGYGYT	few	10	TRBV2	TRBJ1-2
SARPSGRTDTQY	many	12	TRBV20-1	TRBJ2-3